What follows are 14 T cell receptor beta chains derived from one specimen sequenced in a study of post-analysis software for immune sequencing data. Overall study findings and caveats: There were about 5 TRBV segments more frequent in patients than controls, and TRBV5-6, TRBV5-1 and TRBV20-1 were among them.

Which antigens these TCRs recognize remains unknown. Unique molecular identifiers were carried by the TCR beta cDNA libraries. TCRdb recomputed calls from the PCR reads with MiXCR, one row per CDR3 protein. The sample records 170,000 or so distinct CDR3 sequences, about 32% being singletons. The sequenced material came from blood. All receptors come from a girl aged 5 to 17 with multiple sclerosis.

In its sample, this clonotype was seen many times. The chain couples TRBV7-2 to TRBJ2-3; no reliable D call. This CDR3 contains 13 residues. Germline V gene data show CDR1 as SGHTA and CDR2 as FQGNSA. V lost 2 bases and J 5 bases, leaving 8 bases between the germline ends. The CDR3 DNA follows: TGTGCCAGCAGCTTAATGTCAGAAGATACGCAGTATTTT. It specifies CASSLMSEDTQYF.

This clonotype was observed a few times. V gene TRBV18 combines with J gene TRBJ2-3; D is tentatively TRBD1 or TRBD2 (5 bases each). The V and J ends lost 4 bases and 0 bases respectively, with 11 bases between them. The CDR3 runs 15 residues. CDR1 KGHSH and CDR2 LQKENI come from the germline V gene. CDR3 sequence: CASSRQGGSTDTQYF. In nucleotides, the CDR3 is TGTGCCAGCTCACGCCAGGGCGGGAGCACAGATACGCAGTATTTT. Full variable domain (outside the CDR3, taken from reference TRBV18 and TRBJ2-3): NAGVMQNPRHLVRRRGQEARLRCSPMKGHSHVYWYRQLPEEGLKFMVYLQKENIIDESGMPKERFSAEFPKEGPSILRIQQVVRGDSAAYFCASSRQGGSTDTQYFGPGTRLTVL.

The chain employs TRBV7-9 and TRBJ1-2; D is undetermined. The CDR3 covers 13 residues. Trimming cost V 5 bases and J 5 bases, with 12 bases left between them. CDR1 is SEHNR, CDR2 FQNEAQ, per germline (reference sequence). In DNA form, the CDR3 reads TGTGCCAGCAGCCCTCAAGGGTTATATGGCTACACCTTC. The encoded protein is CASSPQGLYGYTF.

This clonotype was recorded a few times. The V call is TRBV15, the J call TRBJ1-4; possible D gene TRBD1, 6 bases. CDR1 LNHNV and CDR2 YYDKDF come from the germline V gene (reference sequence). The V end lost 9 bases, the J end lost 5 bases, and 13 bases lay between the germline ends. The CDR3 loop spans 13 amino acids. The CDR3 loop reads CATKGGLNEKLFF. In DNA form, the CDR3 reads TGTGCCACTAAGGGGGGATTGAATGAAAAACTGTTTTTT.

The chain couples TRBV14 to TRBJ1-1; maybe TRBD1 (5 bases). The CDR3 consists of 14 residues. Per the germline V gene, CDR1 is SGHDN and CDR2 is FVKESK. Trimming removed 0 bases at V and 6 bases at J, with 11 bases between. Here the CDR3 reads CASSQDQGHAEAFF. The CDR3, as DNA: TGTGCCAGCAGCCAAGATCAGGGCCACGCTGAAGCTTTCTTT.

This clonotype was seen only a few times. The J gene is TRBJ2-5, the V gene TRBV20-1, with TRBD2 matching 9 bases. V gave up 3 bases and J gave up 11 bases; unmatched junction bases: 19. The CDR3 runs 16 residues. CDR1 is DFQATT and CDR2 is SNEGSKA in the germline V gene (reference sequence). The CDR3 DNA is TGCAGTGCTAGCCCGACTAGCGGTTCGGGAGGCTATGAGCAGTACTTC. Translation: CSASPTSGSGGYEQYF.

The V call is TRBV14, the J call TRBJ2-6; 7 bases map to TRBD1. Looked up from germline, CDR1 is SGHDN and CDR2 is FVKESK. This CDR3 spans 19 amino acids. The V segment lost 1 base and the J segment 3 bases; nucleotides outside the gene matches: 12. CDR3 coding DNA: TGTGCCAGCAGCCAAGTTAGGGGGCGAGGCACCGTTGGGGCCAACGTCCTGACTTTC. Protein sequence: CASSQVRGRGTVGANVLTF.

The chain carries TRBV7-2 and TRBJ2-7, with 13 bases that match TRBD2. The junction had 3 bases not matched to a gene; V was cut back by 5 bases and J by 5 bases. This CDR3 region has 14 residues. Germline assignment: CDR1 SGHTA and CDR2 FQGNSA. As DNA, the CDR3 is TGTGCCAGCAGCGCGGGACTAGCGGGAAACGAGCAGTACTTC. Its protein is CASSAGLAGNEQYF. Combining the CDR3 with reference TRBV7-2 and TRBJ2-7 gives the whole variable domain GAGVSQSPSNKVTEKGKDVELRCDPISGHTALYWYRQSLGQGLEFLIYFQGNSAPDKSGLPSDRFSAERTGGSVSTLTIQRTQQEDSAVYLCASSAGLAGNEQYFGPGTRLTVT.

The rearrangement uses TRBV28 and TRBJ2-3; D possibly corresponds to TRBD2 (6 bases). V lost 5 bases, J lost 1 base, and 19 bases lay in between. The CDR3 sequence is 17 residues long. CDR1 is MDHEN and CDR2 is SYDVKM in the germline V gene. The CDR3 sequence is CASSTKRVVPGTDTQYF. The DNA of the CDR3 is TGTGCCAGCAGTACTAAGCGGGTGGTCCCGGGCACAGATACGCAGTATTTT.

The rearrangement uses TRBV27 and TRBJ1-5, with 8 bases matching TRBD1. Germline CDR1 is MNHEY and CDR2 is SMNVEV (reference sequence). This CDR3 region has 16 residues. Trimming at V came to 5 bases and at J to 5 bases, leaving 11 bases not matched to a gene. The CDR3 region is CASSPTNRGKDQPQHF. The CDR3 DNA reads TGTGCCAGCAGTCCGACCAACAGGGGGAAGGATCAGCCCCAGCATTTT.

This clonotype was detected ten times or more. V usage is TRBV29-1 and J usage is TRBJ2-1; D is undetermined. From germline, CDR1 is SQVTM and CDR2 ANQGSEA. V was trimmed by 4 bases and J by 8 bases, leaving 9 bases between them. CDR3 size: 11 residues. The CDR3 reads CSVARAYEQFF. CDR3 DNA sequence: TGCAGCGTTGCTAGAGCGTATGAGCAGTTCTTC.

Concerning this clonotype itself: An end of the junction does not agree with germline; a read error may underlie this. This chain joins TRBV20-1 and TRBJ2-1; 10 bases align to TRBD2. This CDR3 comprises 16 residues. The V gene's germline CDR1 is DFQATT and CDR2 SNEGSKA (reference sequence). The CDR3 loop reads CSARGASGSSYNERYF. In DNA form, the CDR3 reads TGCAGTGCTAGAGGGGCTAGCGGGAGCTCCTACAATGAGCGGTACTTC.

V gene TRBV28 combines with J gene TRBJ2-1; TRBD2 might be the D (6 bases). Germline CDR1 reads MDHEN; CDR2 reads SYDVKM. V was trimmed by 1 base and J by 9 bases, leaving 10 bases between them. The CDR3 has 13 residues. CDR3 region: CASSLSSVREQFF. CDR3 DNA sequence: TGTGCCAGCAGTTTATCTAGCGTGCGTGAGCAGTTCTTC.

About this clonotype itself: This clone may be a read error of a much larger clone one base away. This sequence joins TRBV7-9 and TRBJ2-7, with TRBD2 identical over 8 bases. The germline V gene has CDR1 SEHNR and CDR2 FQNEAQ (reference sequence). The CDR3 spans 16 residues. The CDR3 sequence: CAGSNYPGGNSYEQYF. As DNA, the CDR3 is TGTGCCGGCAGCAATTACCCGGGGGGGAACTCCTACGAGCAGTACTTC.